Presented here are 25 T cell receptor beta chains from one specimen sequenced in a study of human T cells and chemical hapten exposure. TCRdb re-called the RACE reads through MiXCR, storing one row per CDR3 protein. This sample has tens of thousands of distinct CDR3 sequences, with roughly 11% found just once. Specified time point: patch test 3, about 24 weeks after DPC sensitization. Indicated treatment: therapeutic diphenylcyclopropenone sensitization with weekly scalp DPC. The specimen comprised whole blood, sampled in connection with sensitization to the hapten diphenylcyclopropenone (DPC). The receptors were sampled from a woman between 45 and 65 years old with alopecia areata. Some clones in this sample may be carry-over from other donors' samples.

Only a few counts were recorded for this clonotype. The chain carries TRBV28 and TRBJ2-1, with D possibly TRBD1 on 6 matching bases. This CDR3 comprises 15 residues. The V end lost 7 bases, the J end lost 0 bases, and 13 bases lay between the germline ends. In germline, CDR1 is MDHEN, CDR2 SYDVKM. The CDR3 protein is CASNQGHSSYNEQFF. The DNA of the CDR3 is TGTGCCAGCAACCAGGGACACAGCTCCTACAATGAGCAGTTCTTC. The full variable domain, its missing parts supplied by reference TRBV28 and TRBJ2-1, is DVKVTQSSRYLVKRTGEKVFLECVQDMDHENMFWYRQDPGLGLRLIYFSYDVKMKEKGDIPEGYSVSREKKERFSLILESASTNQTSMYLCASNQGHSSYNEQFFGPGTRLTVL.

At least ten counts were recorded for this clonotype. The rearrangement joins TRBV6-5 to TRBJ2-4; D is perhaps TRBD2 (5 bases). Trimming cost V 6 bases and J 3 bases, with 12 bases left between them. Germline lookup yields CDR1 MNHEY and CDR2 SVGAGI. The CDR3 sequence is 14 residues long. The CDR3 is CASSREDNKNIQYF. The CDR3, as DNA: TGTGCCAGCAGCCGGGAAGATAACAAAAACATTCAGTACTTC.

The V gene is TRBV7-9, the J gene TRBJ2-7; D is unresolved. Trimming removed 3 bases at V and 6 bases at J, with 12 bases between. Germline V gene lookup returns CDR1 SEHNR and CDR2 FQNEAQ (reference sequence). The CDR3 has 13 residues. The CDR3 sequence is CASSLLDPREQYF. CDR3 in DNA: TGTGCCAGCAGCTTGCTCGACCCGCGCGAGCAGTACTTC.

The chain recombines TRBV5-8 with TRBJ2-3; D tentatively reads TRBD1 or TRBD2 (6 bases each). Trimming removed 3 bases from V and 1 base from J, with 12 bases in between. This CDR3 spans 15 amino acids. Germline CDR1 is SGHTS and CDR2 is YDEGEE. CDR3 sequence: CASSYDRRGTDTQYF. The CDR3, as DNA: TGTGCCAGCAGCTATGACAGGAGGGGCACAGATACGCAGTATTTT.

This clonotype was detected a few times. V is TRBV12-3 or TRBV12-4 and J is TRBJ2-4; 7 positions match TRBD2. The CDR3 loop spans 15 amino acids. The junction had 7 bases not matched to a gene; V was cut back by 3 bases and J by 5 bases. CDR3 nucleotides: TGTGCCAGCAGTTTGGAGCGGGGTAAAGAAAACATTCAGTACTTC. It translates to CASSLERGKENIQYF.

In the case of this clonotype: With a much larger clone just one base away, this may be a read error. The V and J genes are TRBV7-8 and TRBJ2-3; D gene unclear. CDR1 is SGHVS and CDR2 is FQNEAQ in the germline V gene. The CDR3 extends over 13 amino acids. Here the CDR3 reads CASSLIKPDTQCF. In DNA form, the CDR3 reads TGTGCCAGCAGCTTAATCAAGCCAGATACGCAGTGTTTT.

This clonotype was counted only a few times. The CDR3 sequence: CASSESEGARDEQFF. The CDR3 DNA reads TGTGCCAGCAGTGAATCCGAGGGGGCAAGAGATGAGCAGTTCTTC. The chain carries TRBV25-1 and TRBJ2-1; 7 bases are shared with TRBD1. CDR1 MGHDK and CDR2 SYGVNS come from the germline V gene. The CDR3 contains 15 residues. Trimming at V came to 1 base and at J to 8 bases, leaving 8 bases not matched to a gene.

This clonotype appeared a few times. The J gene is TRBJ1-4, the V gene TRBV4-3; 7 bases map to TRBD1. V shed 3 bases and J 8 bases; nucleotides not matched to a gene: 9. There are 15 residues in the CDR3. The germline CDR1 and CDR2 sequences are LGHNA and YSLEER. The CDR3 nucleotides read TGCGCCAGCAGCCAGAACAGGGGTATGGGGGAAAAACTGTTTTTT. Translated: CASSQNRGMGEKLFF.

J is TRBJ2-7 and V is TRBV28, with 8 bases identical to TRBD1. Unmatched junction bases numbered 8, after V lost 5 bases and J lost 2 bases. CDR3 length equals 15 residues. Germline values: CDR1 MDHEN, CDR2 SYDVKM. The CDR3 DNA reads TGTGCCAGCAGTCCCCGGGACAGGTATCCCTACGAGCAGTACTTC. This gives the protein CASSPRDRYPYEQYF.

The chain couples TRBV29-1 to TRBJ1-1; D not resolved. The CDR3 is 13 residues long. Germline CDR1 reads SQVTM; CDR2 reads ANQGSEA. Trimming took 4 bases from V and 0 from J, leaving 9 bases between them. CDR3 sequence (DNA): TGCAGCGTTGTTGAGTTCATGAACACTGAAGCTTTCTTT. Encoded protein: CSVVEFMNTEAFF. The full variable domain, rest sourced from reference TRBV29-1 and TRBJ1-1, is SAVISQKPSRDICQRGTSLTIQCQVDSQVTMMFWYRQQPGQSLTLIATANQGSEATYESGFVIDKFPISRPNLTFSTLTVSNMSPEDSSIYLCSVVEFMNTEAFFGQGTRLTVV.

The chain joins TRBV18 to TRBJ2-6; D unclear. The CDR3 loop spans 16 amino acids. Per the germline V gene, CDR1 is KGHSH and CDR2 is LQKENI. Trimming shortened V by 0 bases and J by 0 bases, and 6 bases separated the two germline ends. For the CDR3, the DNA is TGTGCCAGCTCACCACCCCGGGCCTCTGGGGCCAACGTCCTGACTTTC. Protein: CASSPPRASGANVLTF.

The J gene is TRBJ2-7, the V gene TRBV20-1; D is tentatively TRBD1 or TRBD2 (6 bases each). The V gene's germline CDR1 is DFQATT and CDR2 SNEGSKA (reference sequence). V lost 3 bases, J lost 3 bases, and 12 bases lay in between. This CDR3 spans 13 amino acids. The CDR3 protein is CSASSGAGYEQYF. The CDR3 bases are TGCAGTGCTAGCTCGGGGGCCGGCTACGAGCAGTACTTC.

Comments on this clonotype: One end of the junction varies from germline; a read error may be responsible. The chain employs TRBV7-2 and TRBJ2-4; 12 nucleotides line up with TRBD2. CDR1 SGHTA and CDR2 FQGNSA come from the germline V gene. The CDR3 consists of 17 residues. CDR3 in amino acids: CASSSNSNRLAGGGAHF. The CDR3 nucleotides read TGTGCCAGCAGCTCGAACTCCAACCGGCTAGCGGGAGGGGGCGCGCACTTC. The whole variable domain, filled in from reference TRBV7-2 and TRBJ2-4, reads GAGVSQSPSNKVTEKGKDVELRCDPISGHTALYWYRQSLGQGLEFLIYFQGNSAPDKSGLPSDRFSAERTGGSVSTLTIQRTQQEDSAVYLCASSSNSNRLAGGGAHFGAGTRLSVL.

At least ten counts were recorded for this clonotype. J is TRBJ1-1 and V is TRBV5-4, with D unclear. CDR3 length: 12 amino acids. The V and J ends lost 4 bases and 7 bases respectively, with 11 bases between them. Germline CDR1 and CDR2: SGHNT and YYREEE (reference sequence). The CDR3 here is CASSGSGVEAFF. For the CDR3, the DNA is TGTGCCAGCAGCGGATCAGGTGTTGAAGCTTTCTTT.

This clonotype has just a few counts. The V call is TRBV7-2, the J call TRBJ2-5, with D uncertain. This CDR3 has 12 amino acids. Deletions cut 2 bases from V and 4 bases from J, with 5 bases between. The germline gives CDR1 SGHTA, CDR2 FQGNSA. This chain's CDR3 is CASSLQRETQYF. DNA of the CDR3: TGTGCCAGCAGCTTACAAAGAGAGACCCAGTACTTC.

This rearrangement joins TRBV27 to TRBJ1-2; maybe TRBD1 (5 bases). V was clipped by 3 bases and J by 4 bases, with 15 bases between them. The CDR3 is 15 amino acids. Germline CDR1 MNHEY, CDR2 SMNVEV (reference sequence). CDR3 nucleotide sequence: TGTGCCAGCAGTTTGGCGGTGACAGCCCTCTATGGCTACACCTTC. Protein product: CASSLAVTALYGYTF.

This clonotype was detected ten times or more. CDR3: CASSLGPGGSYNSPLHF. Here the CDR3 DNA reads TGTGCCAGCAGCTTAGGCCCAGGGGGCTCCTATAATTCACCCCTCCACTTT. V and J are TRBV7-2 and TRBJ1-6, with 7 bases fitting TRBD1. Germline loops: CDR1 SGHTA, CDR2 FQGNSA. V lost 1 base and J lost 0; bases outside the gene matches: 3. The CDR3 spans 17 residues.

The V call is TRBV29-1, the J call TRBJ1-2; D is unresolved. Germline V gene sequence: CDR1 SQVTM, CDR2 ANQGSEA. Deletions cut 8 bases from V and 2 bases from J, with 9 bases between. The CDR3 is 11 residues long. The CDR3 nucleotides are TGCAGCACACAGACAAACTATGGCTACACCTTC. Translating gives CSTQTNYGYTF.

This clonotype has just a few counts. The chain has TRBV6-5 and TRBJ1-2, with D possibly being TRBD1 (5 bases). The CDR3 consists of 15 residues. Deletions cut 0 bases from V and 0 bases from J, with 8 bases between. The germline V gene has CDR1 MNHEY and CDR2 SVGAGI. CDR3 in amino acids: CASSYSAGSNYGYTF. The DNA of the CDR3 is TGTGCCAGCAGTTACTCAGCAGGGTCTAACTATGGCTACACCTTC.

V usage is TRBV20-1 and J usage is TRBJ2-3; tentative D call: TRBD1 (6 bases). The CDR3 runs to 13 residues. Germline CDR1 reads DFQATT; CDR2 reads SNEGSKA (reference sequence). Trimming shortened V by 6 bases and J by 5 bases, and 15 bases separated the two germline ends. The CDR3 nucleotides are TGCAGTGCCCCTGCCCACAGGGTAGATACGCAGTATTTT. Translating it yields CSAPAHRVDTQYF.

The V and J genes are TRBV10-3 and TRBJ2-1; TRBD2 matches 7 bases. This CDR3 is built from 15 residues. Germline CDR1 is ENHRY and CDR2 is SYGVKD. The trim removed 3 bases at V and 2 bases at J, leaving 4 bases unmatched. DNA for the CDR3: TGTGCCATCAGTGACAGCGGGAAACCCTACAATGAGCAGTTCTTC. Protein: CAISDSGKPYNEQFF.

This clonotype showed up many times. This chain uses TRBV7-9 with TRBJ1-2; TRBD1 agrees at 12 bases. Germline CDR1 reads SEHNR; CDR2 reads FQNEAQ (reference sequence). This CDR3 has 15 residues. The trim removed 5 bases at V and 8 bases at J, leaving 9 bases unmatched. CDR3 coding DNA: TGTGCCAGCAGCCCCCCGGGACAGGGGGCGCGAGGCTACACCTTC. It yields the protein CASSPPGQGARGYTF. The complete variable domain, with remaining parts taken from reference TRBV7-9 and TRBJ1-2, reads DTGVSQNPRHKITKRGQNVTFRCDPISEHNRLYWYRQTLGQGPEFLTYFQNEAQLEKSRLLSDRFSAERPKGSFSTLEIQRTEQGDSAMYLCASSPPGQGARGYTFGSGTRLTVV.

This clonotype came up many times. The chain couples TRBV6-5 to TRBJ2-1; D might be TRBD2 (7 bases). There are 15 residues in the CDR3. The germline V and J ends were trimmed by 5 bases and 5 bases, with 16 bases remaining between them. Germline CDR1 is MNHEY and CDR2 is SVGAGI. The CDR3 nucleotides read TGTGCCAGCAGTCCCCTGGTGCGGGGGCACAATGAGCAGTTCTTC. Translated, it gives CASSPLVRGHNEQFF.

This chain uses TRBV7-9 with TRBJ1-1; D is unresolved. This CDR3 region has 13 residues. CDR1 and CDR2 from the germline V gene are SEHNR and FQNEAQ (reference sequence). V lost 4 bases to trimming and J lost 0 bases, with 6 bases between them. CDR3: CASSSFMNTEAFF. CDR3 DNA: TGTGCCAGCAGCTCTTTTATGAACACTGAAGCTTTCTTT.

This chain uses TRBV5-4 with TRBJ2-1; 8 bases align to TRBD1. The V gene's germline CDR1 is SGHNT and CDR2 YYREEE (reference sequence). J was trimmed by 7 bases and V by 0 bases; bases with no gene match: 12. The CDR3 has 17 amino acids. The CDR3 spells CASSLARRAGGRNEQFF. The CDR3 DNA reads as TGTGCCAGCAGCTTGGCCCGTCGGGCAGGGGGCAGGAATGAGCAGTTCTTC.